This note documents a single TCR beta chain sequence. These data belong to a study of blood T cell repertoires in COVID-19. Background on the study: Sites across the United States, Italy and Spain contributed samples from acute and convalescent COVID-19. The cDNA or gDNA used as material had been derived from T cells, B-cell-depleted T cells, or PBMCs.

Trimming took 6 bases from V and 5 from J, leaving 5 bases between them. This CDR3 is 11 amino acids long. Authors' processing steps: Cell counts per sample came from amplifying reference gene primers. TCRdb's table, derived via immunoSEQ multiplex PCR, lists solely in-frame clones and lacks some. That table is the source of V, J and clone size, and D and trimming were worked out from the DNA. The top ten hold 1.5% to 1.7% of the sample, which has about 140,000 clones, approximately 86% seen once. This sequence originates from a woman aged 55-70 years with acute or convalescent COVID-19. Sequenced input: peripheral blood. The chain couples TRBV12-3 or TRBV12-4 to TRBJ2-1; D gene unclear. The CDR3 region has the DNA TGTGCCAGCAGCACTAACAATGAGCAGTTCTTC. Encoded protein: CASSTNNEQFF.